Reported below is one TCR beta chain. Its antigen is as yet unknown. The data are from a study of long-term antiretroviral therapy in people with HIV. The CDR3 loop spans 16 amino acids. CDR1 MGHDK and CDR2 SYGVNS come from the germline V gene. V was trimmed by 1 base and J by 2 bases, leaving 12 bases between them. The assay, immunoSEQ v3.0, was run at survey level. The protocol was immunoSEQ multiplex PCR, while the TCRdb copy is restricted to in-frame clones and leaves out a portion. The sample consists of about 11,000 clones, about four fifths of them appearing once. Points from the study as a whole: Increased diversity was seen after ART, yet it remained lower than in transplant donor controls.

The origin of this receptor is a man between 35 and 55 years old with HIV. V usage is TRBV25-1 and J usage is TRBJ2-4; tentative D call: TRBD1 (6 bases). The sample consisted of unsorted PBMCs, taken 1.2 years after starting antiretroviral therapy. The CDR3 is CASSESGAFPKNIQYF. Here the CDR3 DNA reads TGTGCCAGCAGTGAATCAGGGGCCTTCCCCAAAAACATTCAGTACTTC.